This TCR beta chain came from a study of vaccination and CD4 T cells after COVID-19. Across the study: Overlapping spike peptides from SARS-CoV-2, HCoV-NL63, HCoV-OC43 and HCoV-229E served to stimulate the cells.

Study-level findings and limits: Convalescent participants were relatively few, and none had early post-infection timepoints studied. The study found that a median approximately 90% of reactive clones in convalescent patients appeared only post-vaccination.

Between the trimmed V and J ends, which lost 0 bases and 6 bases, there was a span of 7 bases. CDR3 size: 13 residues. Germline loops: CDR1 LNHNV, CDR2 YYDKDF (reference sequence). An Oncomine TCR Beta short-read assay was used to sequence the DNA from cultured CD4+ T cells. One entry per CDR3 protein results from TCRdb running MiXCR on the PCR reads. The sample shows 13,000 or so distinct CDR3 sequences, 50% of them seen only once. As for this clonotype: The antigen is unknown.

Documented treatment: approximately nine-day PBMC culture with coronavirus spike peptide pools or control peptides (ViraFEST assay). This receptor was identified in a human donor who had recovered from COVID-19. The sample consisted of CD4+ T cells from blood, cultured in vitro. The chain carries TRBV15 and TRBJ2-3; D not certain. The CDR3 DNA reads as TGTGCCACCAGCAGAGATCCGGGCGATACGCAGTATTTT. It specifies CATSRDPGDTQYF.